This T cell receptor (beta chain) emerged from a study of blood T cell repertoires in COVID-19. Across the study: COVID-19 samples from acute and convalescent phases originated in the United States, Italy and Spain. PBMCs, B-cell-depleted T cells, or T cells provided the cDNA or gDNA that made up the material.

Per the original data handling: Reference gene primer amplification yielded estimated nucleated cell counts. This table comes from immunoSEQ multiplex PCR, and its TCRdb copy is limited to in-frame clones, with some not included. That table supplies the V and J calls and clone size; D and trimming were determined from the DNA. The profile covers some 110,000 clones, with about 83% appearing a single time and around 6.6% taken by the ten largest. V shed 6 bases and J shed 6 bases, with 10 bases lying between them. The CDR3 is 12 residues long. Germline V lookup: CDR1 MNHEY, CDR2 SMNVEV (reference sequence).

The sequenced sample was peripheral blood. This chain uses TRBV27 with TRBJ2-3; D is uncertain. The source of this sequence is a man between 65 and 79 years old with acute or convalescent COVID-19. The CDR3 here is CASSRIGDTQYF. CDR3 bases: TGTGCCAGCAGCCGAATCGGGGATACGCAGTATTTT.